One T cell receptor beta chain is described in this entry. The data were taken from a study of T cell changes during pregnancy in multiple sclerosis. The data were produced by immunoSEQ multiplex PCR, yet TCRdb's version contains in-frame clones alone and is incomplete. The table shows tens of thousands of clones, with roughly 92% occurring only once. This clonotype was sampled from a female donor in good health, enrolled as a control in a pregnancy study. Specimen: CD8+ T cells from peripheral blood mononuclear cells, collected in the third trimester of pregnancy.

The DNA of the CDR3 is TGTGCCTGGAGCTCCGTTTACGAGCAGTACTTC. Translated, it gives CAWSSVYEQYF. This chain links TRBV30 with TRBJ2-7; no reliable D call. Germline lookup yields CDR1 GTSNPN and CDR2 SVGIG (reference sequence). V gave up 3 bases and J gave up 4 bases, with 7 bases separating them. The CDR3 extends over 11 amino acids.